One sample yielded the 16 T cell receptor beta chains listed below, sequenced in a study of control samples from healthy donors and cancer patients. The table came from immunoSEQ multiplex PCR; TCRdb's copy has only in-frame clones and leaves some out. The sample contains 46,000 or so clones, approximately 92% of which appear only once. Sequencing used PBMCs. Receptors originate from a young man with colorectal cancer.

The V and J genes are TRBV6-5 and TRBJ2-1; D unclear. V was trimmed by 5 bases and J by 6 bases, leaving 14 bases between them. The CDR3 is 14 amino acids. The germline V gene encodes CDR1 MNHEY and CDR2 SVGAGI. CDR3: CASSLRGGSNEQFF. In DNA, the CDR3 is TGTGCCAGCAGTCTTCGAGGTGGCTCCAATGAGCAGTTCTTC.

The CDR3 here is CASSLVGQGATETQYF. Here the CDR3 DNA reads TGTGCCAGCAGCTTAGTTGGGCAGGGGGCAACGGAGACCCAGTACTTC. The chain joins TRBV7-2 to TRBJ2-5; 8 bases are a match to TRBD1. Germline V lookup: CDR1 SGHTA, CDR2 FQGNSA. The CDR3 totals 16 residues. Trimming took 1 base from V and 5 from J; bases not matched to a gene: 9.

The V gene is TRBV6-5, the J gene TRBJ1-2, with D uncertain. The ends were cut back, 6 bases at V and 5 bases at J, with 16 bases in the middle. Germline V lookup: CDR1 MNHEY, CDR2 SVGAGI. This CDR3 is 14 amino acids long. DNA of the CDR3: TGTGCCAGCAGAAGCCCTCCCGCCGGGTATGGCTACACCTTC. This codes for CASRSPPAGYGYTF.

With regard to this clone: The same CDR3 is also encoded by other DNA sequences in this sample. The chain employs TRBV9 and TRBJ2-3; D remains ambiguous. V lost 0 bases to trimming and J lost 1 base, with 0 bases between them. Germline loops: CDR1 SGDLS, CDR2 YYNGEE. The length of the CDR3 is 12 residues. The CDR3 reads CASSVGTDTQYF. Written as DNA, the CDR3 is TGTGCCAGCAGCGTAGGCACAGATACGCAGTATTTT.

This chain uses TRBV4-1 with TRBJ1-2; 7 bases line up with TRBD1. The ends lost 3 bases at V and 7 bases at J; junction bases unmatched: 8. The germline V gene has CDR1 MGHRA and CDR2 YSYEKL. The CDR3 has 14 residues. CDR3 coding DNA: TGCGCCAGCAGCCATAGTCGACAGGGAGGTGGCTACACCTTC. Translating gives CASSHSRQGGGYTF.

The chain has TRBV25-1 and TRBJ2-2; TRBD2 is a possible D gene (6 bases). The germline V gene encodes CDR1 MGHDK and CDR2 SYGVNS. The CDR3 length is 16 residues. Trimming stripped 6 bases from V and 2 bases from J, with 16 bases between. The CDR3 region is CASRGGYNVNTGELFF. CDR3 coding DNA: TGTGCCAGCAGGGGAGGCTATAATGTAAACACCGGGGAGCTGTTTTTT.

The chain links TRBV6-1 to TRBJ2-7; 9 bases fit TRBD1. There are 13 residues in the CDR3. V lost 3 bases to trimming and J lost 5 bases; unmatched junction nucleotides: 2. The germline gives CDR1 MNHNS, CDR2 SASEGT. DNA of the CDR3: TGTGCCAGCAGTGAGGGACAGGGAGACGAGCAGTACTTC. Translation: CASSEGQGDEQYF.

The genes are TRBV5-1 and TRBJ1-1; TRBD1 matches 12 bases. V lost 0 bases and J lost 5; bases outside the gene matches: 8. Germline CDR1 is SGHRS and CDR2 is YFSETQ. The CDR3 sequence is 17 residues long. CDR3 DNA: TGCGCCAGCAGCTTGGGCGCCGGGACAGGGGGCCGTACTGAAGCTTTCTTT. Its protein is CASSLGAGTGGRTEAFF.

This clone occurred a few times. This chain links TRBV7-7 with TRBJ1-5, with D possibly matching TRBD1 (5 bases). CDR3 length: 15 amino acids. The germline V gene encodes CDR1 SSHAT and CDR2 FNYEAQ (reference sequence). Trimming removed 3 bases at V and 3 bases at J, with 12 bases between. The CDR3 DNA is TGTGCCAGCAGCTTCCTCAGGGTAGACAATCAGCCCCAGCATTTT. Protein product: CASSFLRVDNQPQHF.

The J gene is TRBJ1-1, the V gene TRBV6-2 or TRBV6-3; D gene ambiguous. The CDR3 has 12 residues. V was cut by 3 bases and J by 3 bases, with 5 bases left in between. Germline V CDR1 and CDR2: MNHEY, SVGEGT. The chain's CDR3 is CASSYGYTEAFF. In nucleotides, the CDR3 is TGTGCCAGCAGTTATGGCTACACTGAAGCTTTCTTT.

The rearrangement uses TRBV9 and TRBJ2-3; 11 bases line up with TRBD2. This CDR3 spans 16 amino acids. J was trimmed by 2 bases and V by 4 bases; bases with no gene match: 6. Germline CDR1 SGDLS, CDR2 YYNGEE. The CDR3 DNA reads TGTGCCAGCAGCTCGACTAGCGGGACACCCACAGATACGCAGTATTTT. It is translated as CASSSTSGTPTDTQYF.

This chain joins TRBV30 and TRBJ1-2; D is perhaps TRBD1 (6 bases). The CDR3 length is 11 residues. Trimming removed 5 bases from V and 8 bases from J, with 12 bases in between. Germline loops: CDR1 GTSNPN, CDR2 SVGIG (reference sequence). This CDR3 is CAWGTGRGYTF. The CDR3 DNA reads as TGTGCCTGGGGCACAGGGAGAGGCTACACCTTC.

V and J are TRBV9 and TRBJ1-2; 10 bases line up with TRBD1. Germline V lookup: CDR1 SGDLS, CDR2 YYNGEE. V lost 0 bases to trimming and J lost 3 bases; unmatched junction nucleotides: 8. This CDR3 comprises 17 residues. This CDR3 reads CASSVAPTGGAYYGYTF. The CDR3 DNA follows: TGTGCCAGCAGCGTAGCGCCGACAGGGGGCGCTTACTATGGCTACACCTTC.

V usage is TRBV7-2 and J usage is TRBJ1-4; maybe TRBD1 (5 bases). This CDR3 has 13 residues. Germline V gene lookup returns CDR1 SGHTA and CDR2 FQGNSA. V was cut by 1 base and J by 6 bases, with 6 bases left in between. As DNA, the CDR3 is TGTGCCAGCAGCTTAGTGACAGATGAAAAACTGTTTTTT. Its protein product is CASSLVTDEKLFF.

CDR3 sequence reads: CASRETASSYNSPLHF. CDR3 in DNA: TGTGCCAGCAGGGAGACAGCGAGCTCCTATAATTCACCCCTCCACTTT. The rearrangement uses TRBV6-4 and TRBJ1-6; TRBD1 might be the D (5 bases). The germline CDR1 and CDR2 sequences are MRHNA and SNTAGT. Trimming pared 6 bases from V and 0 bases from J, leaving 12 bases between. CDR3 size: 16 residues.

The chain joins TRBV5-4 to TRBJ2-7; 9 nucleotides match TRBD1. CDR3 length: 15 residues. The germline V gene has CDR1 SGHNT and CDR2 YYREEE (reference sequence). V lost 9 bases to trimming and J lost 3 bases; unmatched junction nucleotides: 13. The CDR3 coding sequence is TGTGCCAACATCCTACAGGGGGCCCCCCTCTACGAGCAGTACTTC. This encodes CANILQGAPLYEQYF.